Listed below are T cell receptor beta chains from one sample, sequenced in a study of PD-1 blockade in classical Hodgkin lymphoma. The method was immunoSEQ multiplex PCR; TCRdb's version includes in-frame clones alone and lacks a portion of them. The sample yields some 12,000 clones, 70% to 85% seen once. The specimen comprised peripheral blood mononuclear cells (PBMCs), sampled at baseline. These receptors all come from a human donor with classical Hodgkin lymphoma. The CDR3 runs from the conserved cysteine through the conserved F or W. A D gene is named only where the DNA matches it firmly. Part of the rows lack a size; the others show once, few, many or a class for expanded clones.

d_gene: -; v_gene: TRBV5-1; j_gene: TRBJ2-2; abundance: once; CDR3nt: TGCGCCAGCAGCCTATCTAGCGTAAACACCGGGGAGCTGTTTTTT; CDR3aa: CASSLSSVNTGELFF
d_gene: -; v_gene: TRBV9; j_gene: TRBJ1-3; abundance: -; CDR3nt: TGTGCCAGCAGCGTAGGCGGTTCCTCTGGAAACACCATATATTTT; CDR3aa: CASSVGGSSGNTIYF
d_gene: TRBD2; v_gene: TRBV14; j_gene: TRBJ2-3; abundance: -; CDR3nt: TGTGCCAGCAGCCCACACGGGACTAAAGGCACAGATACGCAGTATTTT; CDR3aa: CASSPHGTKGTDTQYF
d_gene: -; v_gene: TRBV10-1; j_gene: TRBJ1-2; abundance: -; CDR3nt: TGCGCCAGCAGTGATGGGGCCAGACGAAGTGGCTACACCTTC; CDR3aa: CASSDGARRSGYTF
d_gene: -; v_gene: TRBV6-5; j_gene: TRBJ2-2; abundance: once; CDR3nt: TGTGCCAGCAGGCTCCAGGGCACCGGGGAGCTGTTTTTT; CDR3aa: CASRLQGTGELFF
d_gene: -; v_gene: TRBV7-9; j_gene: TRBJ2-7; abundance: -; CDR3nt: TGTGCCAGCAGCTTAAGGGGTCAATACGAGCAGTACTTC; CDR3aa: CASSLRGQYEQYF
d_gene: TRBD1; v_gene: TRBV4-1; j_gene: TRBJ1-2; abundance: -; CDR3nt: TGCGCCAGCAGCCCGTCGAGACAGGGGGACTATGGCTACACCTTC; CDR3aa: CASSPSRQGDYGYTF
d_gene: -; v_gene: TRBV6-1; j_gene: TRBJ1-5; abundance: -; CDR3nt: TGTGCCAGCGTTCGGGGAAATAGCAATCAGCCCCAGCATTTT; CDR3aa: CASVRGNSNQPQHF
d_gene: -; v_gene: TRBV30; j_gene: TRBJ1-2; abundance: -; CDR3nt: TGTGCCTGGATTCCAGGGACGGGCTATGGCTACACCTTC; CDR3aa: CAWIPGTGYGYTF
d_gene: -; v_gene: TRBV19; j_gene: TRBJ2-3; abundance: -; CDR3nt: TGTGCCAGTAGAGAAGCATACACAGATACGCAGTATTTT; CDR3aa: CASREAYTDTQYF
d_gene: -; v_gene: TRBV11-3; j_gene: TRBJ1-2; abundance: -; CDR3nt: TGTGCCAGCAGCTTAGGGCCTGGGGATGGCTACACCTTC; CDR3aa: CASSLGPGDGYTF
d_gene: TRBD2; v_gene: TRBV5-1; j_gene: TRBJ2-3; abundance: -; CDR3nt: TGCGCCAGCAGCGCCACCGGGACTACCCCCGATACGCAGTATTTT; CDR3aa: CASSATGTTPDTQYF
d_gene: TRBD2; v_gene: TRBV5-4; j_gene: TRBJ2-7; abundance: -; CDR3nt: TGTGCCAGCAGCTTTTCCGGGACTAGCGGGAGGGGGCCCTACGAGCAGTACTTC; CDR3aa: CASSFSGTSGRGPYEQYF
d_gene: TRBD1; v_gene: TRBV5-1; j_gene: TRBJ1-2; abundance: few; CDR3nt: TGCGCCAGCACCTGGACAGGGAACGAGGGCTACACCTTC; CDR3aa: CASTWTGNEGYTF
d_gene: TRBD2; v_gene: TRBV5-1; j_gene: TRBJ2-7; abundance: few; CDR3nt: TGCGCCAGCAGACTAGCGGGAGGGAGCTCCTACGAGCAGTACTTC; CDR3aa: CASRLAGGSSYEQYF
d_gene: TRBD1; v_gene: TRBV6-1; j_gene: TRBJ2-5; abundance: -; CDR3nt: TGTGCCAGCAGTGAAGTTCACAGGGGGCTGAAGACCCAGTACTTC; CDR3aa: CASSEVHRGLKTQYF
d_gene: TRBD1; v_gene: TRBV7-3; j_gene: TRBJ2-7; abundance: -; CDR3nt: TGTGCCAGCAGCTTGGGACAGCTTAGTGCCTACGAGCAGTACTTC; CDR3aa: CASSLGQLSAYEQYF
d_gene: TRBD1; v_gene: TRBV29-1; j_gene: TRBJ2-3; abundance: -; CDR3nt: TGCAGCGTTGGAGGACAGGGCAGAGATACGCAGTATTTT; CDR3aa: CSVGGQGRDTQYF
d_gene: -; v_gene: TRBV7-2; j_gene: TRBJ2-5; abundance: -; CDR3nt: TGTGCCAGCAGCTTAGCCCGGAGGGAGACCCAGTACTTC; CDR3aa: CASSLARRETQYF
d_gene: -; v_gene: TRBV4-3; j_gene: TRBJ1-4; abundance: -; CDR3nt: TGCGCCAGCAGTCAGGGAGAGAGTCCAGGGTCTGGGGGGGGAAAACTGTTTTTT; CDR3aa: CASSQGESPGSGGGKLFF
d_gene: -; v_gene: TRBV28; j_gene: TRBJ1-1; abundance: -; CDR3nt: TGTGCCAGCAGTCCCGGACGGTATTTGGGTGAAGCTTTCTTT; CDR3aa: CASSPGRYLGEAFF
d_gene: -; v_gene: TRBV30; j_gene: TRBJ1-6; abundance: -; CDR3nt: TGTGCCTGGAGGGAGGGCCCCTATAATTCACCCCTCCACTTT; CDR3aa: CAWREGPYNSPLHF
d_gene: -; v_gene: TRBV19; j_gene: TRBJ1-1; abundance: -; CDR3nt: TGTGCCAGTAGTATAGGTCAGGCGACGGCGAACACTGAAGCTTTCTTT; CDR3aa: CASSIGQATANTEAFF
d_gene: -; v_gene: TRBV2; j_gene: TRBJ2-6; abundance: -; CDR3nt: TGTGCCAGCAGTAGAATGTATCCGATACAAAGTCGGGCCAACGTCCTGACTTTC; CDR3aa: CASSRMYPIQSRANVLTF
d_gene: -; v_gene: TRBV7-9; j_gene: TRBJ1-4; abundance: -; CDR3nt: TGTGCCAGCAGCTTAGACACCGCTAATGAAAAACTGTTTTTT; CDR3aa: CASSLDTANEKLFF
d_gene: -; v_gene: TRBV7-9; j_gene: TRBJ1-1; abundance: -; CDR3nt: TGTGCCAGCACCCCGGGGCGACAATACCTGATGAACACTGAAGCTTTCTTT; CDR3aa: CASTPGRQYLMNTEAFF
d_gene: -; v_gene: TRBV5-4; j_gene: TRBJ2-7; abundance: -; CDR3nt: TGTGCCAGCAGCGGCGACAGGCCATCTAAGGGGGGCCAGTACTTC; CDR3aa: CASSGDRPSKGGQYF
d_gene: TRBD2; v_gene: TRBV27; j_gene: TRBJ2-5; abundance: -; CDR3nt: TGTGCCAGCAGTTTATATACTAGCGATAGAGGGGAGACCCAGTACTTC; CDR3aa: CASSLYTSDRGETQYF
d_gene: -; v_gene: TRBV27; j_gene: TRBJ1-1; abundance: -; CDR3nt: TGTGCCAGTAGACAGGCCGACACTGAAGCTTTCTTT; CDR3aa: CASRQADTEAFF
d_gene: -; v_gene: TRBV18; j_gene: TRBJ1-2; abundance: -; CDR3nt: TGTGCCAGCTCACCGGTTACCAGAGCTAACTATGGCTACACCTTC; CDR3aa: CASSPVTRANYGYTF
d_gene: -; v_gene: TRBV6-6; j_gene: TRBJ2-3; abundance: once; CDR3nt: TGTGCCAGCAGTCACCAAACAGATACGCAGTATTTT; CDR3aa: CASSHQTDTQYF
d_gene: -; v_gene: TRBV1; j_gene: TRBJ2-3; abundance: once; CDR3nt: TGCACCAGCAGCCAAGAGTTAGCGGCCACAGATACGCAGTATTTT; CDR3aa: CTSSQELAATDTQYF
d_gene: -; v_gene: TRBV19; j_gene: TRBJ1-2; abundance: few; CDR3nt: TGTGCCAGTAGTGGGGGCTTTAACTATGGCTACACCTTC; CDR3aa: CASSGGFNYGYTF
d_gene: TRBD1; v_gene: TRBV7-6; j_gene: TRBJ2-7; abundance: -; CDR3nt: TGTGCCAGCAGCTTAGCAGGGACAGGTCCCTACGAGCAGTACTTC; CDR3aa: CASSLAGTGPYEQYF
d_gene: -; v_gene: TRBV2; j_gene: TRBJ1-2; abundance: -; CDR3nt: TGTGCCAGCAGTGAAAGGGGGGGTGAAGTAACTAACTATGGCTACACCTTC; CDR3aa: CASSERGGEVTNYGYTF
d_gene: -; v_gene: TRBV7-8; j_gene: TRBJ2-3; abundance: -; CDR3nt: TGTGCCAGCAGCCCCAGACGGGGGCCTGGGGATACGCAGTATTTT; CDR3aa: CASSPRRGPGDTQYF
d_gene: TRBD1; v_gene: TRBV29-1; j_gene: TRBJ1-2; abundance: -; CDR3nt: TGCAGCGTTTCCGCCGGGACAGCAAGGAACTATGGCTACACCTTC; CDR3aa: CSVSAGTARNYGYTF
d_gene: TRBD1; v_gene: TRBV2; j_gene: TRBJ1-4; abundance: -; CDR3nt: TGTGCCAGCAGAGAGACAGGGACCATTAATGAAAAACTGTTTTTT; CDR3aa: CASRETGTINEKLFF
d_gene: -; v_gene: TRBV10-3; j_gene: TRBJ1-1; abundance: -; CDR3nt: TGTGCCATCGGGGCGGTGAACACTGAAGCTTTCTTT; CDR3aa: CAIGAVNTEAFF
d_gene: TRBD2; v_gene: TRBV7-9; j_gene: TRBJ2-1; abundance: -; CDR3nt: TGTGCCAGCAGCCGACTAGCGGGAGGGTCCAATGAGCAGTTCTTC; CDR3aa: CASSRLAGGSNEQFF
d_gene: -; v_gene: TRBV28; j_gene: TRBJ2-7; abundance: -; CDR3nt: TGTGCCAGCAGTTCCCCACCGACAGGTACCTACGAGCAGTACTTC; CDR3aa: CASSSPPTGTYEQYF
d_gene: -; v_gene: TRBV29-1; j_gene: TRBJ1-1; abundance: -; CDR3nt: TGCAGCGTGAATCGGGGCGGGGTGGGGGTCACTGAAGCTTTCTTT; CDR3aa: CSVNRGGVGVTEAFF
d_gene: TRBD2; v_gene: TRBV19; j_gene: TRBJ2-7; abundance: -; CDR3nt: TGTGCCAGTAGTCTCGTGGCTAGCGGGTACGAGCAGTACTTC; CDR3aa: CASSLVASGYEQYF
d_gene: TRBD2; v_gene: TRBV4-3; j_gene: TRBJ2-3; abundance: once; CDR3nt: TGCGCCAGCAGCCAAGTCCTTAGCAGCGGGGCCCTCACAGATACGCAGTATTTT; CDR3aa: CASSQVLSSGALTDTQYF
d_gene: TRBD2; v_gene: TRBV10-3; j_gene: TRBJ2-3; abundance: few; CDR3nt: TGTGCCATCAGGGGGGGGTCTAGCGGGATCACAGATACGCAGTATTTT; CDR3aa: CAIRGGSSGITDTQYF
d_gene: TRBD2; v_gene: TRBV11-2; j_gene: TRBJ2-5; abundance: -; CDR3nt: TGTGCCAGCAGCTTATTCGGCCTAGCGGGAGAGCCCCAGTACTTC; CDR3aa: CASSLFGLAGEPQYF
d_gene: TRBD1; v_gene: TRBV7-3; j_gene: TRBJ2-2; abundance: -; CDR3nt: TGTGCCAGCAGCTCGACAGGGGGCCGGACCGGGGAGCTGTTTTTT; CDR3aa: CASSSTGGRTGELFF
d_gene: TRBD1; v_gene: TRBV27; j_gene: TRBJ2-2; abundance: few; CDR3nt: TGTGCCAGCAGTTTTCAGACAGGGGGCGCTTCCGGGGAGCTGTTTTTT; CDR3aa: CASSFQTGGASGELFF
d_gene: TRBD1; v_gene: TRBV5-5; j_gene: TRBJ1-2; abundance: -; CDR3nt: TGTGCCAGCAGCCGGGACAGGATTTATGGCTACACCTTC; CDR3aa: CASSRDRIYGYTF
d_gene: -; v_gene: TRBV10-3; j_gene: TRBJ2-7; abundance: -; CDR3nt: TGTGCCATCAGTGGTCTGGGTACCCCCGCCGAGCAGTACTTC; CDR3aa: CAISGLGTPAEQYF
d_gene: TRBD1; v_gene: TRBV9; j_gene: TRBJ2-7; abundance: -; CDR3nt: TGTGCCAGCAGCGTAGGTGGGACAGCGAGCTCCTACGAGCAGTACTTC; CDR3aa: CASSVGGTASSYEQYF
d_gene: TRBD1; v_gene: TRBV2; j_gene: TRBJ1-5; abundance: few; CDR3nt: TGTGCCAGCAGTGAGACGCGGGCTGGACAGGGGGGCAATCAGCCCCAGCATTTT; CDR3aa: CASSETRAGQGGNQPQHF
d_gene: TRBD2; v_gene: TRBV15; j_gene: TRBJ2-1; abundance: -; CDR3nt: TGTGCCACCAGCAGCCGGAGCGGGGTTTACAATGAGCAGTTCTTC; CDR3aa: CATSSRSGVYNEQFF
d_gene: -; v_gene: TRBV6-1; j_gene: TRBJ1-1; abundance: -; CDR3nt: TGTGCCGCCCAGGGGCCCGCATCCGAAGCTTTCTTT; CDR3aa: CAAQGPASEAFF
d_gene: -; v_gene: TRBV6-6; j_gene: TRBJ2-1; abundance: once; CDR3nt: TGTGCCAGCACGATTGGGGGCGTTGAGCAGTTCTTC; CDR3aa: CASTIGGVEQFF
d_gene: -; v_gene: TRBV7-2; j_gene: TRBJ2-5; abundance: -; CDR3nt: TGTGCCAGCAGCTTAAGGGGGAAAGAGACCCAGTACTTC; CDR3aa: CASSLRGKETQYF
d_gene: -; v_gene: TRBV6-4; j_gene: TRBJ1-2; abundance: -; CDR3nt: TGTGCCAGCAGTGACGGAGGGCGGTCTGGCTACACCTTC; CDR3aa: CASSDGGRSGYTF